The 17 T cell receptor beta chains given below trace back to one sample, sequenced in a study of blood T cell repertoires in COVID-19 (dated by TCRdb to about 2020). Library preparation employed the immunoSEQ multiplex PCR assay. TCRdb carries this immuneACCESS record with in-frame sequences only. Its versions omit some clonotypes, under half of them owing to an unresolved V gene in the studies checked, with the rest unexplained. The sample table holds roughly 280,000 clones, of which around nine tenths were seen once. 11% of the sample goes to the ten largest clones. The sequenced sample was peripheral blood. The receptors were sampled from a woman in her 30s with COVID-19, enrolled during active disease.

This chain uses TRBV6-5 with TRBJ2-2; D remains unclear. V was pared by 6 bases and J by 6 bases, with 11 bases between. Germline CDR1 and CDR2: MNHEY and SVGAGI. The CDR3 runs to 13 residues. The CDR3 DNA follows: TGTGCCAGCAGGTATCAGGCCTCCGGGGAGCTGTTTTTT. It is translated as CASRYQASGELFF.

This clone was seen once. This same CDR3 is encoded by further DNA sequences in the sample. The J gene is TRBJ1-4, the V gene TRBV2, with 7 bases that match TRBD1. Germline CDR1 is SNHLY and CDR2 is FYNNEI. CDR3 length: 15 residues. V was pared by 6 bases and J by 0 bases, with 4 bases of the junction left unmatched. CDR3 protein: CASSRQGATNEKLFF. CDR3 DNA sequence: TGTGCCAGCAGCCGACAGGGTGCAACTAATGAAAAACTGTTTTTT. The full variable domain, rest sourced from reference TRBV2 and TRBJ1-4, is EPEVTQTPSHQVTQMGQEVILRCVPISNHLYFYWYRQILGQKVEFLVSFYNNEISEKSEIFDDQFSVERPDGSNFTLKIRSTKLEDSAMYFCASSRQGATNEKLFFGSGTQLSVL.

The rearrangement joins TRBV30 to TRBJ2-2; D is undetermined. V was clipped by 0 bases and J by 4 bases, with 6 bases between them. Germline V gene sequence: CDR1 GTSNPN, CDR2 SVGIG (reference sequence). This CDR3 has 13 residues. CDR3 nucleotide sequence: TGTGCCTGGAGTGTAGCTGGCACCGGGGAGCTGTTTTTT. Protein: CAWSVAGTGELFF.

The rearrangement links TRBV6-5 to TRBJ1-2; D might be TRBD1 (5 bases). CDR1 and CDR2 from the germline V gene are MNHEY and SVGAGI. V gave up 0 bases and J gave up 2 bases, with 10 bases separating them. The CDR3 is made up of 15 amino acids. The CDR3 DNA reads as TGTGCCAGCAGTTACTCGATTCGGGGGAACTATGGCTACACCTTC. The encoded protein is CASSYSIRGNYGYTF.

The genes are TRBV3-1 (or the pseudogene TRBV3-2) and TRBJ1-6; D not certain. This CDR3 region has 17 residues. CDR1 and CDR2 from the germline V gene are LGHDT and YNNKEL (reference sequence). V was trimmed by 0 bases and J by 0 bases, leaving 9 bases between them. The CDR3 region is CASSQDPSYSYNSPLHF. The CDR3 nucleotides read TGTGCCAGCAGCCAAGATCCCTCTTACTCCTATAATTCACCCCTCCACTTT.

The chain has TRBV14 and TRBJ2-7; D might be TRBD1 (5 bases). Trimming cost V 3 bases and J 6 bases, with 12 bases left between them. In germline, CDR1 is SGHDN, CDR2 FVKESK. CDR3 length: 13 amino acids. CDR3 loop: CASSQAGYSEQYF. As DNA, the CDR3 is TGTGCCAGCAGCCAGGCAGGGTATAGCGAGCAGTACTTC.

V is TRBV3-1 (or the pseudogene TRBV3-2) and J is TRBJ2-2; D is possibly TRBD1 (6 bases). Trimming took off 4 bases at V and 3 bases at J, with 15 bases between the two ends. The CDR3 extends over 16 amino acids. Germline-derived CDR1 and CDR2 are LGHDT and YNNKEL (reference sequence). The DNA of the CDR3 is TGTGCCAGCAGCCCCCGGGACACGAGGGACACCGGGGAGCTGTTTTTT. Residues: CASSPRDTRDTGELFF.

The chain carries TRBV10-3 and TRBJ1-6; D may be TRBD1 (5 bases). Trimming pared 6 bases from V and 6 bases from J, leaving 21 bases between. CDR3 length: 17 amino acids. Germline-derived CDR1 and CDR2 are ENHRY and SYGVKD. The CDR3 region is CAISHPGLGGINSPLHF. As DNA, the CDR3 is TGTGCCATCAGCCACCCGGGATTGGGGGGAATTAATTCACCCCTCCACTTT.

CDR3 sequence: CATSSWRHNQPQHF. The CDR3 coding sequence is TGTGCCACCAGCAGTTGGCGGCACAATCAGCCCCAGCATTTT. The rearrangement links TRBV15 to TRBJ1-5; no clear D gene. This CDR3 region has 14 residues. CDR1 and CDR2 from the germline V gene are LNHNV and YYDKDF (reference sequence). V lost 3 bases, J lost 3 bases, and 9 bases lay in between.

The chain has TRBV9 and TRBJ2-3, with D maybe TRBD2 (6 bases). CDR1 is SGDLS and CDR2 is YYNGEE in the germline V gene. The CDR3 length is 14 residues. V dropped 5 bases and J dropped 4 bases, with 14 bases sitting between them. CDR3: CASSFRLGADTQYF. CDR3 sequence (DNA): TGTGCCAGCAGTTTTAGACTAGGGGCAGATACGCAGTATTTT.

The chain is built from TRBV4-3 and TRBJ2-7; 10 bases align to TRBD2. Trimming at V came to 1 base and at J to 6 bases, leaving 3 bases not matched to a gene. CDR1 is LGHNA, CDR2 YSLEER, per germline. This CDR3 contains 14 residues. As DNA, the CDR3 is TGCGCCAGCAGCCAAGTCTCTAGCGGGAGCGAGCAGTACTTC. Its protein product is CASSQVSSGSEQYF.

The J gene is TRBJ2-2, the V gene TRBV7-6, with unresolved D. With 1 base removed from V and 0 bases from J, the gap between germline ends came to 9 bases. Looked up from germline, CDR1 is SGHVS and CDR2 is FNYEAQ. The CDR3 contains 16 residues. The CDR3 coding sequence is TGTGCCAGCAGCTTAGAAGCAGGCTCGAACACCGGGGAGCTGTTTTTT. As protein: CASSLEAGSNTGELFF.

This clone came up once. The V call is TRBV19, the J call TRBJ1-4; a possible D gene is TRBD1 (6 bases). In germline, CDR1 is LNHDA, CDR2 SQIVND (reference sequence). The CDR3 spans 13 residues. V was clipped by 6 bases and J by 8 bases, with 13 bases between them. The CDR3 DNA reads TGTGCCAGTAGGGACAGCCCCCGAGAAAAACTGTTTTTT. This gives the protein CASRDSPREKLFF.

This clone came up once. The chain joins TRBV5-1 to TRBJ1-4; D gene unclear. Germline CDR1 and CDR2: SGHRS and YFSETQ. The CDR3 has 14 residues. V lost 8 bases and J 8 bases, leaving 19 bases between the germline ends. The CDR3 sequence: CASRNTASEEKLFF. The CDR3 bases are TGCGCCAGTAGAAACACAGCCTCTGAGGAAAAACTGTTTTTT.

The V gene is TRBV6-5, the J gene TRBJ1-4; the match to TRBD1 covers 8 bases. The ends lost 6 bases at V and 4 bases at J; junction bases unmatched: 4. Germline V gene lookup returns CDR1 MNHEY and CDR2 SVGAGI. The CDR3 is 14 residues long. CDR3 in DNA: TGTGCCAGCAGATTTACAGGGGGTAATGAAAAACTGTTTTTT. It translates to CASRFTGGNEKLFF.

The chain combines TRBV2 with TRBJ2-3, with no clear D. Trimming took off 3 bases at V and 2 bases at J, with 6 bases between the two ends. Germline CDR1 and CDR2: SNHLY and FYNNEI. The CDR3 totals 13 residues. Here the CDR3 DNA reads TGTGCCAGCAGTGATGAGTTCACAGATACGCAGTATTTT. It codes for CASSDEFTDTQYF.

The rearrangement links TRBV19 to TRBJ2-1; 9 bases are a match to TRBD2. Germline CDR1 LNHDA, CDR2 SQIVND (reference sequence). The CDR3 consists of 17 residues. V shed 2 bases and J 3 bases; nucleotides not matched to a gene: 8. CDR3 sequence: CASSIRPAGGIYNEQFF. In nucleotides, the CDR3 is TGTGCCAGTAGTATACGCCCAGCGGGAGGAATCTACAATGAGCAGTTCTTC.